This T cell receptor (beta chain) originates from a study of T-cell memory formation after mild COVID-19 (dated by TCRdb to the early 2020s). Some background on the complete study: TCR sequence clusters from the two donors were found to be largely donor specific. The cohort comprised two young, previously healthy adult volunteers, one female and one male. T-cell clones expanding and contracting after mild COVID-19 in two donors were tracked by longitudinal TCRalpha and TCRbeta repertoire sequencing.

Remarks on this clonotype: The antigen it recognizes is unknown. Per-base qualities were not stored, and no clone one base away is much larger.

Ficoll-Paque density gradient centrifugation was the method used to isolate PBMCs. Sequenced using an Illumina NovaSeq 6000. TCRalpha and TCRbeta cDNA libraries were built by 5'RACE with constant-segment primers, adding sample barcodes and unique molecular identifiers. RNA was extracted from every sample with Trizol reagent. The libraries were amplified in two PCR steps, and the second step added a second sample barcode and Illumina TruSeq adapters. The libraries were sequenced on an Illumina NovaSeq using 2 x 150 bp paired-end reads. As for how the authors treated the data: Demultiplexing of reads and collapsing into UMI-guided consensus sequences were performed with migec v1.2.7. Using mixcr v2.1.11, the UMI consensuses were aligned to TRA and TRB V and J templates and assembled into clonotypes. A clonotype was counted as expanded or contracted only if both edgeR and NoisET called the change significant, with noise models trained on biological replicates. For edgeR calls, a false discovery rate-adjusted p below 0.01 and a log2 fold-change threshold of 1 were applied. As an exploratory analysis of dynamics, PCA with hierarchical clustering was applied to max-normalized trajectories of the 1000 most abundant clonotypes. Separately sequenced CD4+ and CD8+ repertoires were used to assign a CD4 or CD8 phenotype to each responding clone. TCRdb trimmed the raw reads at Q25, called clones with MiXCR and kept productive beta chains. Rows are combined by CDR3 protein, so each entry shows the most common genes and DNA. None of the V and J calls come from the authors' own analysis; TCRdb made them. For this sample the table gives hundreds of thousands of distinct CDR3 sequences, of which around 28% were detected only once. The ten largest clones represent less than 15% of the sample.

The CDR3 measures 13 amino acids from cysteine to phenylalanine. The retained sequence is limited to the CDR3, 39 bases, with the frame set at the first base. Trimming at the junction amounts to 3 bases on V and 7 bases on J, and the germline ends lie 15 bases apart. Sequences SQVTM (CDR1) and ANQGSEA (CDR2) are obtained from the germline V gene. The investigation overall reported the following: Only two mild cases were covered by the study, and larger cohorts that include severe cases with pre-infection samples were considered necessary. Whether the second-wave clones peaking on day 37 were SARS-CoV-2 specific was not confirmed. Clones that contracted from day 15 to 85 showed balanced CD4/CD8 phenotypes, whereas a second wave of clones that expanded from day 15 to 37 leaned towards CD4+. Contracting CD4+ clones were located mainly in the CM and EM memory subsets, whereas CD8+ clones were found to be enriched in EMRA. Some responding clones were detected in pre-infection memory, suggesting pre-existing cross-reactive memory T cells joined the SARS-CoV-2 response.

Sequences were obtained from PBMCs or a T cell subset sorted from them (not recorded which). The receptor was derived from an adult woman who had mild COVID-19 (a few samples of this study predate the infection). The sample titles of this study are shuffled in the database, so cell type and time point are left out; the donor was told from shared clones. The receptor chain draws on TRBV29-1 and TRBJ1-1; the D gene is possibly TRBD1, with 5 bases matching. The encoded CDR3 is CSVERQGNFEAFF. The nucleotide sequence reads as follows: TGCAGCGTTGAGAGGCAGGGCAACTTTGAAGCTTTCTTT.